One sample yielded the 15 T cell receptor beta chains listed below, sequenced in a study of shared clonotypes between healthy human individuals. Generated by immunoSEQ multiplex PCR, the TCRdb table keeps only in-frame clones and is missing some. The data show roughly 500,000 clones, 79% seen once. The specimen was PBMCs. Receptors originate from a woman in her thirties or forties in good health. Some clones in this sample may be carry-over from other donors' samples.

The gene calls are TRBV5-1 and TRBJ2-2, with TRBD1 matching over 7 bases. Germline V CDR1 and CDR2: SGHRS, YFSETQ. Trimming cost V 4 bases and J 4 bases; bases outside gene matches: 13. The CDR3 consists of 17 residues. This chain's CDR3 is CASSIPQTGPATGELFF. CDR3 DNA sequence: TGCGCCAGCAGCATCCCCCAGACAGGGCCTGCCACCGGGGAGCTGTTTTTT.

V is TRBV6-1 and J is TRBJ1-2; weak D call: TRBD1 (6 bases). The length of the CDR3 is 15 residues. CDR1 and CDR2 (germline): MNHNS, SASEGT. Trimming cost V 5 bases and J 7 bases, with 20 bases left between them. The CDR3 bases are TGTGCCAGCAGTACCAGGGGACTTAATTTTGGTGGCTACACCTTC. This sequence encodes CASSTRGLNFGGYTF.

The chain carries TRBV29-1 and TRBJ1-5; D gene ambiguous. The germline CDR1 and CDR2 sequences are SQVTM and ANQGSEA. V gave up 3 bases and J gave up 5 bases, with 14 bases separating them. This CDR3 region has 14 residues. The CDR3 loop reads CSVDILGFYQPQHF. CDR3 nucleotides: TGCAGCGTTGATATCTTGGGGTTTTATCAGCCCCAGCATTTT.

The CDR3 reads CAISRQGSSGANVLTF. The CDR3 DNA sequence: TGTGCCATCAGTCGACAGGGAAGCTCTGGGGCCAACGTCCTGACTTTC. The chain carries TRBV10-3 and TRBJ2-6, with 7 bases matching TRBD1. Germline V gene data show CDR1 as ENHRY and CDR2 as SYGVKD. The CDR3 has 16 residues. Trimming at V came to 5 bases and at J to 0 bases, leaving 4 bases not matched to a gene.

The V gene is TRBV7-9, the J gene TRBJ1-1; D perhaps matches TRBD1 (6 bases). From germline, CDR1 is SEHNR and CDR2 FQNEAQ (reference sequence). V was pared by 2 bases and J by 3 bases, with 13 bases between. This CDR3 region has 15 residues. The CDR3 DNA reads TGTGCCAGCAGCTTATACAGGGTCGGGGACACTGAAGCTTTCTTT. It codes for CASSLYRVGDTEAFF.

This clone has only a few counts. Other DNA sequences in the same sample also yield this CDR3. The J gene is TRBJ1-1, the V gene TRBV11-3; D not resolved. Germline CDR1 reads SGHNT; CDR2 reads YENEEA. The CDR3 loop spans 13 amino acids. Trimming stripped 1 base from V and 3 bases from J, with 6 bases between. Here the CDR3 DNA reads TGTGCCAGCAGCTTAGGCGCGCACACTGAAGCTTTCTTT. It specifies CASSLGAHTEAFF.

This clone appeared a single time. The chain combines TRBV4-1 with TRBJ2-1, with D perhaps TRBD2 (5 bases). The CDR3 covers 15 residues. Looked up from germline, CDR1 is MGHRA and CDR2 is YSYEKL. Trimming removed 3 bases from V and 5 bases from J, with 14 bases in between. Here the CDR3 reads CASSQPPTRDNEQFF. The CDR3, as DNA: TGCGCCAGCAGCCAGCCCCCCACTAGGGACAATGAGCAGTTCTTC.

The chain has TRBV5-1 and TRBJ2-3; D remains unclear. V was trimmed by 0 bases and J by 2 bases, leaving 10 bases between them. The CDR3 covers 15 residues. CDR1 SGHRS and CDR2 YFSETQ come from the germline V gene. As DNA, the CDR3 is TGCGCCAGCAGCTTGGCCTTCTCTATCACAGATACGCAGTATTTT. Residues: CASSLAFSITDTQYF.

The chain uses TRBV7-9 and TRBJ2-3; D is perhaps TRBD2 (6 bases). V was shortened by 1 base and J by 4 bases, with 12 bases between the two germline ends. Germline assignment: CDR1 SEHNR and CDR2 FQNEAQ (reference sequence). The CDR3 length is 15 residues. Here the CDR3 DNA reads TGTGCCAGCAGCTTAGACGGGAGATCGGCAGATACGCAGTATTTT. This sequence encodes CASSLDGRSADTQYF.

This chain links TRBV5-4 with TRBJ1-1; D unresolved. Germline V gene lookup returns CDR1 SGHNT and CDR2 YYREEE (reference sequence). Trimming took 0 bases from V and 1 from J, leaving 10 bases between them. This CDR3 is 15 amino acids long. The CDR3 loop reads CASSLGIEGNTEAFF. The CDR3 nucleotides read TGTGCCAGCAGCTTGGGTATTGAGGGGAACACTGAAGCTTTCTTT.

The chain has TRBV7-8 and TRBJ2-5; possibly TRBD1 or TRBD2 for D (5 bases each). Trimming pared 4 bases from V and 2 bases from J, leaving 17 bases between. The CDR3 covers 16 residues. Germline CDR1 is SGHVS and CDR2 is FQNEAQ. The CDR3 spells CASSYRDPALQETQYF. The CDR3 bases are TGTGCCAGCAGCTACCGGGACCCAGCATTACAAGAGACCCAGTACTTC. The complete variable domain, with remaining parts taken from reference TRBV7-8 and TRBJ2-5, reads GAGVSQSPRYKVAKRGQDVALRCDPISGHVSLFWYQQALGQGPEFLTYFQNEAQLDKSGLPSDRFFAERPEGSVSTLKIQRTQQEDSAVYLCASSYRDPALQETQYFGPGTRLLVL.

CDR3 protein: CASSPTGDLTDTQYF. The CDR3 DNA reads TGTGCCAGCTCACCGACGGGAGACCTCACAGATACGCAGTATTTT. J is TRBJ2-3 and V is TRBV18, with D possibly TRBD2 on 6 matching bases. CDR1 is KGHSH, CDR2 LQKENI, per germline. The germline V and J ends were trimmed by 3 bases and 2 bases, with 12 bases remaining between them. CDR3 length: 15 amino acids.

This chain joins TRBV19 and TRBJ1-2, with TRBD1 as a possible D gene (6 bases). Per germline, CDR1 LNHDA and CDR2 SQIVND (reference sequence). The CDR3 runs to 14 residues. The V end lost 7 bases, the J end lost 8 bases, and 20 bases lay between the germline ends. The CDR3 region is CASTSFQGSRGYTF. In DNA form, the CDR3 reads TGTGCCAGTACCTCTTTCCAGGGGAGTCGCGGCTACACCTTC.

The rearrangement links TRBV2 to TRBJ2-1, with D possibly being TRBD2 (6 bases). CDR1 and CDR2 (germline): SNHLY, FYNNEI. Trimming stripped 1 base from V and 10 bases from J, with 20 bases between. The CDR3 runs 16 residues. The CDR3 here is CASSEVGGIVSQEQFF. The CDR3 bases are TGTGCCAGCAGTGAAGTTGGCGGGATCGTCTCGCAAGAGCAGTTCTTC.

The chain employs TRBV4-2 and TRBJ2-1, with TRBD2 identical over 7 bases. The CDR3 has 15 amino acids. V was clipped by 1 base and J by 3 bases; unmatched bases: 3. Germline-derived CDR1 and CDR2 are LGHNA and YNFKEQ. The CDR3 DNA is TGTGCCAGCAGCCAAGCGGGGGGTATCTACAATGAGCAGTTCTTC. It yields the protein CASSQAGGIYNEQFF.